These T cell receptor beta chains were read from a single sample in a study of identical twins. A single record per CDR3 protein comes from TCRdb applying MiXCR to the 5' RACE reads. Among 450,000 or so distinct CDR3 sequences listed, approximately 15% were seen once. The same specimen was also included in a second study, on yellow fever vaccine responses in identical twins.

The sequenced sample consisted of CD4+ T cells sorted from blood. The receptors derive from a woman aged 18-35 years in good health. The CDR3 runs from the conserved cysteine through the conserved F or W. A D gene is named only where the DNA matches it firmly. A row's size may be missing; if present it is once, few, many or a size class.

TRBJ2-5	few	TRBV3-1	TRBD1	CASCQLQGARETQYF	TGTGCCTCCTGCCAACTACAGGGGGCGAGAGAGACCCAGTACTTC
TRBJ2-2	.	TRBV6-5	.	CASSYLAADPPGELFF	TGTGCCAGCAGTTACCTGGCCGCCGATCCACCCGGGGAGCTGTTTTTT
TRBJ1-1	once	TRBV10-3	TRBD1	CAISEGDSEAFF	TGTGCCATCAGTGAAGGGGACAGTGAGGCTTTCTTT
TRBJ1-4	few	TRBV4-2	TRBD1	CASSQEGTVEKLFF	TGTGCCAGCAGCCAAGAAGGGACAGTTGAAAAACTGTTTTTT
TRBJ2-5	.	TRBV7-2	TRBD2	CASSPPSGIRETQYF	TGTGCCAGCAGCCCCCCAAGCGGGATTAGAGAGACCCAGTACTTC
TRBJ2-3	few	TRBV11-2	.	CASSPDRRTDTQYF	TGTGCCAGCAGCCCGGACCGCCGAACAGATACGCAGTATTTT
TRBJ2-1	few	TRBV27	TRBD2	CASSLRGLDYNEQFF	TGTGCCAGCAGTCTCCGGGGACTAGACTACAATGAGCAGTTCTTC
TRBJ2-2	.	TRBV2	TRBD2	CASRGLAGGTTGELFF	TGTGCCAGCAGGGGACTAGCGGGGGGAACCACCGGGGAGCTGTTTTTT
TRBJ2-2	few	TRBV5-1	.	CASSLQGRETGELFF	TGCGCCAGCAGCCTCCAGGGAAGGGAAACCGGGGAGCTGTTTTTT
TRBJ2-1	.	TRBV16	TRBD2	CASSPLAGGVDEQFF	TGTGCCAGCAGCCCCTTAGCGGGGGGAGTCGATGAGCAGTTCTTC
TRBJ2-5	few	TRBV6-1	.	CASRPTIGETQYF	TGTGCCAGCCGTCCCACAATCGGGGAGACCCAGTACTTC
TRBJ1-4	many	TRBV3-1	.	CASSQGTDEKLFF	TGTGCCAGCAGCCAAGGCACAGATGAAAAACTGTTTTTT
TRBJ1-2	.	TRBV27	TRBD1	CASSYGTGWKYGYTF	TGTGCCAGCAGTTATGGGACAGGGTGGAAGTATGGCTACACCTTC
TRBJ2-5	.	TRBV7-6	TRBD1	CASSSGTGKRQETQYF	TGTGCCAGCAGCTCCGGGACAGGGAAACGACAAGAGACCCAGTACTTC
TRBJ2-1	.	TRBV20-1	TRBD2	CSARDYSGLAGMNNEQFF	TGCAGTGCTAGAGACTACTCAGGACTAGCGGGGATGAACAATGAGCAGTTCTTC
TRBJ2-5	many	TRBV6-5	TRBD2	CASSYVAGVQETQYF	TGTGCCAGCAGTTACGTGGCGGGAGTTCAAGAGACCCAGTACTTC
TRBJ2-7	.	TRBV6-5	.	CASSYVGGRTAYEQYF	TGTGCCAGCAGTTACGTTGGAGGCCGAACCGCCTACGAGCAGTACTTC